These 8 T cell receptor beta chains came from one sample sequenced in a study of T cell responses to AZD1222 COVID-19 vaccine. This table comes from immunoSEQ multiplex PCR, and its TCRdb copy is limited to in-frame clones, with some not included. This sample has 90,000 to 120,000 clones; around 89% occur once, and the top ten carry over 15%. Sequenced material: peripheral blood, taken on day 0 of AZD1222 vaccination. The receptors stem from an adult in good health.

To note about this clone: This same CDR3 is encoded by further DNA sequences in the sample. This CDR3 is CASSITGGYEQYF. Written as DNA, the CDR3 is TGTGCCAGTAGTATAACAGGGGGCTACGAGCAGTACTTC. The chain recombines TRBV19 with TRBJ2-7; 8 positions agree with TRBD1. V lost 2 bases to trimming and J lost 3 bases; unmatched junction nucleotides: 0. There are 13 residues in the CDR3. In germline, CDR1 is LNHDA, CDR2 SQIVND (reference sequence).

This clone was recorded only once. The chain recombines TRBV5-5 with TRBJ1-3; TRBD1 might be the D (5 bases). Trimming pared 3 bases from V and 1 base from J, leaving 8 bases between. This CDR3 has 14 residues. The germline V gene has CDR1 SGHKS and CDR2 YYEKEE (reference sequence). CDR3 bases: TGTGCCAGCAGCTCAGGGTATTCTGGAAACACCATATATTTT. It codes for CASSSGYSGNTIYF. The full variable domain, completed using reference TRBV5-5 and TRBJ1-3, is DAGVTQSPTHLIKTRGQQVTLRCSPISGHKSVSWYQQVLGQGPQFIFQYYEKEERGRGNFPDRFSARQFPNYSSELNVNALLLGDSALYLCASSSGYSGNTIYFGEGSWLTVV.

On this clone: This may be a read error: a much more frequent sequence differs by one nucleotide. This chain uses TRBV7-9 with TRBJ1-1, with D unclear. Germline V gene data show CDR1 as SEHNR and CDR2 as FQNEAQ (reference sequence). V was trimmed by 1 base and J by 1 base, leaving 7 bases between them. This CDR3 region has 14 residues. This chain's CDR3 is CASSLGGENTEAFF. The CDR3 coding sequence is TGTGCCAGCAGCTTAGGCGGGGAGAACACTGAAGCTTTCTTT.

The rearrangement links TRBV15 to TRBJ1-5; D is undetermined. This CDR3 has 14 residues. Germline V gene data show CDR1 as LNHNV and CDR2 as YYDKDF (reference sequence). V shed 1 base and J shed 1 base, with 5 bases lying between them. The CDR3 region is CATSRADSNQPQHF. CDR3 sequence (DNA): TGTGCCACCAGCAGAGCGGACAGCAATCAGCCCCAGCATTTT. Variable domain in full (rest from reference TRBV15 and TRBJ1-5): DAMVIQNPRYQVTQFGKPVTLSCSQTLNHNVMYWYQQKSSQAPKLLFHYYDKDFNNEADTPDNFQSRRPNTSFCFLDIRSPGLGDTAMYLCATSRADSNQPQHFGDGTRLSIL.

The rearrangement joins TRBV12-3 or TRBV12-4 to TRBJ1-1; 8 nucleotides agree with TRBD1. V dropped 6 bases and J dropped 7; count of bases not matched to a gene: 7. This CDR3 is built from 13 residues. CDR3 residues: CASRRQGIGEAFF. CDR3 nucleotide sequence: TGTGCCAGCAGAAGACAGGGGATAGGTGAAGCTTTCTTT.

The genes are TRBV29-1 and TRBJ1-1; tentatively, D is TRBD1 (6 bases). In germline, CDR1 is SQVTM, CDR2 ANQGSEA. The CDR3 spans 11 residues. This CDR3 reads CTGAQNTEAFF. CDR3 coding DNA: TGCACAGGGGCGCAGAACACTGAAGCTTTCTTT.

The chain recombines TRBV5-5 with TRBJ2-5; 11 nucleotides agree with TRBD1. Per germline, CDR1 SGHKS and CDR2 YYEKEE (reference sequence). Trimming cost V 4 bases and J 4 bases; bases outside gene matches: 15. The CDR3 spans 18 residues. The CDR3 DNA sequence: TGTGCCAGCAGCATCGGGACAGGGGGTTACGGTGAACGAGAGACCCAGTACTTC. It is translated as CASSIGTGGYGERETQYF.

The chain employs TRBV7-2 and TRBJ1-4; D call uncertain. The germline V gene has CDR1 SGHTA and CDR2 FQGNSA. Trimming removed 6 bases from V and 0 bases from J, with 8 bases in between. This CDR3 spans 14 amino acids. CDR3 region: CASSYKATNEKLFF. The CDR3 region has the DNA TGTGCCAGCAGTTACAAAGCAACTAATGAAAAACTGTTTTTT.